What follows are 10 T cell receptor beta chains derived from one specimen sequenced in a study of breast tumors, draining lymph nodes, adjacent tissues. The lymph nodes were axillary draining lymph nodes from breast cancer patients. TCRdb used MiXCR to reprocess the multiplex PCR reads, holding one entry per CDR3 protein. Seen here are about 140,000 distinct CDR3 sequences, less than 35% observed once, and the top ten hold 2.3%. The sample consisted of axillary lymph node tissue. The receptors shown here come from a female donor with breast cancer. Some clones in this sample may be carry-over from other donors' samples.

This clonotype appeared many times. V gene TRBV28 combines with J gene TRBJ2-3; 9 bases agree with TRBD2. This CDR3 contains 15 residues. Germline CDR1 MDHEN, CDR2 SYDVKM. The V and J ends lost 3 bases and 3 bases, in that order; junction bases with no gene match: 4. The CDR3: CASSLSGGRTDTQYF. The CDR3 nucleotides are TGTGCCAGCAGTTTGAGCGGGGGGAGGACAGATACGCAGTATTTT.

A remark on this clonotype: The CDR3 end shows no conserved phenylalanine or tryptophan, and so a read error is likely. The rearrangement uses TRBV7-2 and TRBJ2-7; 7 nucleotides agree with TRBD2. The germline gives CDR1 SGHTA, CDR2 FQGNSA. Germline trimming cut 7 bases from V and 3 bases from J; bases unmatched to any gene: 9. This CDR3 comprises 14 residues. The CDR3 region has the DNA TGTGCCAGCAACCGACGGGGGGACGGCTACGAGCAGTACCAC. This codes for CASNRRGDGYEQYH.

For this clonotype: A much larger clone lies one base from this, so it may be a read error. A read error is likely, as this CDR3 ends without the conserved phenylalanine or tryptophan. The rearrangement uses TRBV6-5 and TRBJ1-2; maybe TRBD1 (5 bases). Between the trimmed V and J ends, which lost 0 bases and 4 bases, there was a span of 12 bases. The CDR3 contains 15 residues. Germline CDR1 is MNHEY and CDR2 is SVGAGI. The CDR3 is CASSYSLGTAYGYTL. The CDR3 bases are TGTGCCAGCAGTTACTCCCTCGGGACGGCCTATGGCTACACCCTC.

In its sample, this clonotype was seen many times. The V call is TRBV2, the J call TRBJ1-3; D perhaps matches TRBD1 (6 bases). Germline-derived CDR1 and CDR2 are SNHLY and FYNNEI. Between the trimmed V and J ends, which lost 5 bases and 4 bases, there was a span of 12 bases. The CDR3 is 14 residues long. Here the CDR3 reads CASSIQGLGNTIYF. The CDR3 DNA follows: TGTGCCAGCAGTATACAGGGTCTGGGAAACACCATATATTTT. Using reference TRBV2 and TRBJ1-3 for the parts outside the CDR3, the full variable domain is EPEVTQTPSHQVTQMGQEVILRCVPISNHLYFYWYRQILGQKVEFLVSFYNNEISEKSEIFDDQFSVERPDGSNFTLKIRSTKLEDSAMYFCASSIQGLGNTIYFGEGSWLTVV.

Regarding this clonotype: Just one base apart from a much larger clone, this may be a read error. The CDR3 loop reads CASSLARGGSYSEQFF. Here the CDR3 DNA reads TGTGCCAGCAGCTTGGCTCGGGGGGGCTCCTACAGTGAGCAGTTCTTC. The chain is built from TRBV5-4 and TRBJ2-1; TRBD2 matches at 8 bases. This CDR3 spans 16 amino acids. The germline gives CDR1 SGHNT, CDR2 YYREEE (reference sequence). Complete variable domain (other parts from reference TRBV5-4 and TRBJ2-1): ETGVTQSPTHLIKTRGQQVTLRCSSQSGHNTVSWYQQALGQGPQFIFQYYREEENGRGNFPPRFSGLQFPNYSSELNVNALELDDSALYLCASSLARGGSYSEQFFGPGTRLTVL.

Concerning this clonotype: Possible read error: a much larger clone is one base away. The chain employs TRBV6-2 or TRBV6-3 and TRBJ2-1; the D is unclear. The ends were cut back, 3 bases at V and 8 bases at J, with 8 bases in the middle. CDR3 size: 12 residues. CDR1 is MNHEY and CDR2 is SVGEGT in the germline V gene. CDR3 protein: CASSYDGYEQFF. Here the CDR3 DNA reads TGTGCCAGCAGTTATGACGGATATGAGCAGTTCTTC.

About this clonotype itself: The junction differs from germline at one of its ends, possibly a read error. The chain employs TRBV7-2 and TRBJ1-6, with D maybe TRBD1 (5 bases). This CDR3 has 13 amino acids. From germline, CDR1 is SGHTA and CDR2 FQGNSA. The CDR3 reads CATSLDGGKTLYF. CDR3 sequence (DNA): TGTGCCACCAGCTTAGACGGGGGGAAGACCCTGTACTTT.

The rearrangement uses TRBV7-2 and TRBJ2-3, with D maybe TRBD2 (7 bases). The V gene lost 5 bases and the J gene lost 5 bases, with 17 bases spanning the gap. Germline loops: CDR1 SGHTA, CDR2 FQGNSA. This CDR3 region has 15 residues. The CDR3 protein is CASSPSGGMLDTQYF. CDR3 DNA: TGTGCCAGCAGCCCATCGGGGGGCATGTTAGATACGCAGTATTTT.

This clonotype was observed at least ten times. Since a much larger clone is just one base distant, this may be a read error. J is TRBJ1-6 and V is TRBV20-1, with TRBD1 matching 7 bases. Germline values: CDR1 DFQATT, CDR2 SNEGSKA (reference sequence). The CDR3 is 16 residues long. The DNA for the CDR3 is TGCAGTGCTAGGGGGACAGATCGCTCCTCTAATTCACCCCTCCACTTT. Residues: CSARGTDRSSNSPLHF.

This clonotype was observed at least ten times. This rearrangement joins TRBV9 to TRBJ1-3; tentative D call: TRBD1 (5 bases). This CDR3 has 15 amino acids. The ends were cut back, 4 bases at V and 4 bases at J, with 15 bases in the middle. Germline CDR1 and CDR2: SGDLS and YYNGEE. In nucleotides, the CDR3 is TGTGCCAGCAGCAATCAGGGTGTGTACGGAAACACCATATATTTT. It encodes CASSNQGVYGNTIYF.